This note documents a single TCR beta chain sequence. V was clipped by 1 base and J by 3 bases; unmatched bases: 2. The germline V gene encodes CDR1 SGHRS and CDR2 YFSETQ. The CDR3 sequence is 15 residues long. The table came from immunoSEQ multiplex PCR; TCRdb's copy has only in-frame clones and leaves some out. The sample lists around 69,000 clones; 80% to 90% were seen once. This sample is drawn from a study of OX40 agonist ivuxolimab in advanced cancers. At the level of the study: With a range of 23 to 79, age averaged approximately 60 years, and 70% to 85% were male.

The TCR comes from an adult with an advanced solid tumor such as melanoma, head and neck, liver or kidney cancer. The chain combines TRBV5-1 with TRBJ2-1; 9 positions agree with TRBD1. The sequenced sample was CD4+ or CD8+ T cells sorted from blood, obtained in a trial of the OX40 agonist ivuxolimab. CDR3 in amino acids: CASSLTTGGYNEQFF. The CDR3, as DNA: TGCGCCAGCAGCTTGACGACAGGGGGCTACAATGAGCAGTTCTTC.